These T cell receptor beta chains were read from a single sample in a study of T cell repertoires in cytomegalovirus infection. TCRdb redid the calling of the reads with MiXCR, one entry per CDR3 protein. Of approximately 70,000 distinct CDR3 sequences in the sample, 22% were seen once. Their antigens are not known. Sequenced material: PBMCs, sequenced either directly or after in vitro stimulation (not recorded which). These receptors were taken from a human donor in good health (CMV status not recorded). Some clones in this sample may be carry-over from other donors' samples. Both conserved end residues are part of each CDR3. D genes are given only for firm matches. Rows give clone size only sometimes, using once, few, many, or a class for an expanded clone.

DNA | CDR3 | size | J | D | V
TGTGCCAGCAGCCTCCGACAGGGGAACTATGGCTACACCTTC | CASSLRQGNYGYTF | few | TRBJ1-2 | TRBD1 | TRBV14
TGTGCCAGCGGCCGGGGCGGCGGGAGACAGGGCGAGCAGTACTTC | CASGRGGGRQGEQYF | . | TRBJ2-7 | . | TRBV7-2
TGTGCCAGCAGCCCCGGGACAGTCCCGGGGGGAAACACCATATATTTT | CASSPGTVPGGNTIYF | few | TRBJ1-3 | TRBD1 | TRBV28
TGTGCCAGCAGTACTCCGCAGGGTGGGGAGACCCAGTACTTC | CASSTPQGGETQYF | many | TRBJ2-5 | . | TRBV28
TGTGCCAGCAGGAGGGCCGGACAGACAGAGCAGTTCTTC | CASRRAGQTEQFF | few | TRBJ2-1 | . | TRBV7-9
TGTGCCAGCAGTTTATTCGTAAAGACAGTGAACACTGAAGCTTTCTTT | CASSLFVKTVNTEAFF | few | TRBJ1-1 | . | TRBV28
TGTGCCAGCAGCTATGGTTTAACTAGCACAGATACGCAGTATTTT | CASSYGLTSTDTQYF | few | TRBJ2-3 | . | TRBV7-9
TGTGCCACCAGCAGAGGGACTAGTCACAATGAGCAGTTCTTC | CATSRGTSHNEQFF | once | TRBJ2-1 | TRBD2 | TRBV15
TGTGCCAGCAGCAAGGGACTAGCGGGCCAAGAGACCCAGTACTTC | CASSKGLAGQETQYF | few | TRBJ2-5 | TRBD2 | TRBV5-6
TGTGCCAGCAGCCAAGATCGGGGGGGCGCGGGCACTGAAGCTTTCTTT | CASSQDRGGAGTEAFF | once | TRBJ1-1 | . | TRBV3-1
TGTGCCAGCAGGAAACAGGGGGAGACCCAGTACTTC | CASRKQGETQYF | . | TRBJ2-5 | TRBD1 | TRBV6-1
TGTGCCAGCAGAGCGGGGGGCGCCTACGAGCAGTACTTC | CASRAGGAYEQYF | few | TRBJ2-7 | TRBD2 | TRBV12-3/TRBV12-4
TGTGCCAGCAGCCCCGGACAGGAGAGCTCTGGAAACACCATATATTTT | CASSPGQESSGNTIYF | . | TRBJ1-3 | TRBD1 | TRBV7-9
TGCGCCAGCAGCCAAGAGGAGAGGGGCACAGATACGCAGTATTTT | CASSQEERGTDTQYF | . | TRBJ2-3 | . | TRBV4-1
TGTGCCAGCAGCTCCCCGACTAGAAGCAGCGGTCCTGCTTCCGAGCAGTACTTC | CASSSPTRSSGPASEQYF | many | TRBJ2-7 | . | TRBV5-4
TGTGCCAGCAGTTTACTGGGTCGCAATCAGCCCCAGCATTTT | CASSLLGRNQPQHF | few | TRBJ1-5 | . | TRBV12-3/TRBV12-4
TGTGCCAGCAGCGTCGGGACGGCGAGCTCCTACAATGAGCAGTTCTTC | CASSVGTASSYNEQFF | few | TRBJ2-1 | . | TRBV11-2
TGCAGCGTTGATGGATTTGAAGAGACCCAGTACTTC | CSVDGFEETQYF | few | TRBJ2-5 | . | TRBV29-1
TGTGCCAGCAGCACGGGTAGGGGAGTGAATTCACCCCTCCACTTT | CASSTGRGVNSPLHF | . | TRBJ1-6 | . | TRBV28
TGTGCCAGCAGTTACTTCATCGCTAGCGGGACCACAGATACGCAGTATTTT | CASSYFIASGTTDTQYF | . | TRBJ2-3 | TRBD2 | TRBV6-2/TRBV6-3
TGTGCCAGTAGCCCTAGCGTTTCCATCGGGGAGACCCAGTACTTC | CASSPSVSIGETQYF | . | TRBJ2-5 | . | TRBV19
TGTGCCAGCAGTTACCAAGACAGGTACTCCTACAATGAGCAGTTCTTC | CASSYQDRYSYNEQFF | . | TRBJ2-1 | . | TRBV6-2/TRBV6-3
TGTGCCAGCAGTGAAGAGGCAGGGTGGGGCAATGAGCAGTTCTTC | CASSEEAGWGNEQFF | few | TRBJ2-1 | . | TRBV2
TGTGCCAGCAGTGAAAGGACAGGGGGCGACTATGGCTACACCTTC | CASSERTGGDYGYTF | many | TRBJ1-2 | TRBD1 | TRBV6-1
TGTGCCAGCAGTGGTGTGGGCGGATCCACCTACAATGAGCAGTTCTTC | CASSGVGGSTYNEQFF | . | TRBJ2-1 | . | TRBV2
TGTGCCAGCAGCTTGACAGTTAGCGGGCCATGGGACAATGAGCAGTTCTTC | CASSLTVSGPWDNEQFF | . | TRBJ2-1 | TRBD2 | TRBV5-8
TGCGCCAGCAGCTTGGGCAGGCCCCAAGAGACCCAGTACTTC | CASSLGRPQETQYF | few | TRBJ2-5 | . | TRBV5-1
TGTGCCAGCAGCCTTATGGGGGGGCTGTCTGGGGCCAACGTCCTGACTTTC | CASSLMGGLSGANVLTF | . | TRBJ2-6 | . | TRBV28
TGCAGCGTTGAGGGGGGAAAGGGAACTTCTTACAATGAGCAGTTCTTC | CSVEGGKGTSYNEQFF | . | TRBJ2-1 | . | TRBV29-1
TGTGCCAGCAGCCAAGAAACAGCTAATTCACCCCTCCACTTT | CASSQETANSPLHF | few | TRBJ1-6 | . | TRBV14
TGCGCCAGCAGCTTGAATTTGGCTAGCGGCTACAATGAGCAGTTCTTC | CASSLNLASGYNEQFF | . | TRBJ2-1 | TRBD2 | TRBV5-1
TGTGCCAGCAGCACTACTCCGGGGGGAGGCACAGATACGCAGTATTTT | CASSTTPGGGTDTQYF | many | TRBJ2-3 | TRBD2 | TRBV6-1
TGTGCCAGCAGCTTATTGCAGGGTGATAGTTCACCCCTCCACTTT | CASSLLQGDSSPLHF | many | TRBJ1-6 | . | TRBV7-2
TGTGCCAGCAGCTCGGATGCTGGGGGGACCCAGTACTTC | CASSSDAGGTQYF | many | TRBJ2-5 | . | TRBV7-2
TGTGCTAGTGGTTTCTTTGGGAGATTTAATCAGCCCCAGCATTTT | CASGFFGRFNQPQHF | few | TRBJ1-5 | . | TRBV12-5
TGTGCCAGCTTCCGGGACAGGGGCCTAACCTACGAGCAGTACTTC | CASFRDRGLTYEQYF | . | TRBJ2-7 | TRBD1 | TRBV18
TGCAGTGCTAGTACTAGCGGGGGCTCCTACAATGAGCAGTTCTTC | CSASTSGGSYNEQFF | few | TRBJ2-1 | TRBD2 | TRBV20-1
TGTGCCAGCAGTTACCCGAACACCGGGGAGCTGTTTTTT | CASSYPNTGELFF | . | TRBJ2-2 | . | TRBV6-2/TRBV6-3
TGTGCCAGCAGTTCTAGAATCTACGAGCAGTACTTC | CASSSRIYEQYF | few | TRBJ2-7 | . | TRBV28
TGTGCCAGCAGCTCTGCCGGGACAGTCTATGGCTACACCTTC | CASSSAGTVYGYTF | . | TRBJ1-2 | TRBD1 | TRBV5-3
TGTGCCAGCAGTGAAGTTAGGGTGAACACTGAAGCTTTCTTT | CASSEVRVNTEAFF | many | TRBJ1-1 | . | TRBV2
TGTGCCAGCAGTTCAGCCGGGACAGGGGTGGAGGAGCAGTACTTC | CASSSAGTGVEEQYF | . | TRBJ2-7 | TRBD1 | TRBV28
TGTGCCAGCAGTGAGGACAGGGGAGGCTACGAGCAGTACTTC | CASSEDRGGYEQYF | . | TRBJ2-7 | TRBD1 | TRBV2
TGTGCCAGCAGCCCCAGTCGTCGACGGACTTTCTTT | CASSPSRRRTFF | few | TRBJ1-1 | . | TRBV7-2
TGTGCCAGCAGCCCCGACAGGGGCCACGAGCAGTACTTC | CASSPDRGHEQYF | many | TRBJ2-7 | TRBD1 | TRBV7-2
TGTGCCAGCAGCCTTTTTGCCGGCGCCAATGAGCAGTTCTTC | CASSLFAGANEQFF | many | TRBJ2-1 | . | TRBV7-6
TGTGCCAGCAGCTTAGTGGGGGGCGAAAAACTGTTTTTT | CASSLVGGEKLFF | . | TRBJ1-4 | . | TRBV7-6
TGTGCCAGCAGTGACCGGACAGGGACCCGCTCTGGGGCCAACGTCCTGACTTTC | CASSDRTGTRSGANVLTF | few | TRBJ2-6 | TRBD1 | TRBV6-2/TRBV6-3
TGCAGCGTTGATACAGGGGGCGGGAATCAGCCCCAGCATTTT | CSVDTGGGNQPQHF | . | TRBJ1-5 | TRBD1 | TRBV29-1
TGTGCCAGCAGCTTAGCGGATACGCAGTATTTT | CASSLADTQYF | many | TRBJ2-3 | . | TRBV7-2
TGTGCCAGCAGCTTAGTTTTGTCTAGCGCAGATACGCAGTATTTT | CASSLVLSSADTQYF | many | TRBJ2-3 | . | TRBV7-2